This entry is about one T cell receptor (beta chain). No cognate antigen has been identified for it. No quality values exist for individual bases; no much larger clone is one base distant. The data are from a study of T cells in Graves' hyperthyroidism and ophthalmopathy (dated by TCRdb to the late 2010s). A note on the overall study: Peripheral blood samples were taken at initial diagnosis, before any treatment was given. To identify distinguishing TCR V-J signatures, a discovery cohort of about a hundred patients was used, comprising 40 to 45 with Graves' ophthalmopathy and 55 to 65 with stable Graves' hyperthyroidism. An independent validation cohort of around 19 hyperthyroidism patients and more than 15 patients who later progressed to ophthalmopathy tested prospective prediction of ophthalmopathy. The approximately 98 discovery patients were randomly divided into training and test sets at a 7:3 ratio. In addition, the study compared T-cell repertoires in thyroid tissue and in blood from five or six Graves' hyperthyroidism patients. After blood sampling, hyperthyroidism patients were treated with methimazole at a starting dose of 30 mg daily, and ophthalmopathy patients were treated with high-dose intravenous methylprednisolone. The paper reports TCR Vbeta CDR3 sequencing of some 140 peripheral blood samples: 40 or so ophthalmopathy, about 75 hyperthyroidism and some 17 progressor patients. The study at large found these results: Sample size was not statistically predetermined, and blinding of investigators to group allocation was not performed. In validation, progression to ophthalmopathy was predicted by the model with around 71% sensitivity and 72% to 85% specificity, a median of approximately 6.5 months before onset. A 13 V-J signature model separated ophthalmopathy from stable hyperthyroidism, with roughly 88% sensitivity and 81% to 83% specificity in cross-validation and 80%/75% in testing. Most expanded thyroid clonotypes (frequency above 0.001) were also found in blood, which suggests that blood repertoires may mirror thyroid immune responses.

Amplification of TCR beta CDR3 regions was carried out from RNA transcripts. For the first round of RT-PCR on the TCR CDR3, the HTBI primer set was used together with the Qiagen OneStep RT-PCR kit. A second multiplex PCR round built the libraries, followed by size selection and purification. The libraries were sequenced on an Illumina HiSeq2000 using paired-end 100 bp reads. Per the authors' processing: SOAPnuke was used to process the raw data, with reads discarded if the reads contained adapters or uncalled bases, had a mean Phred below 15, or lacked an exact constant-primer or identifier match. COPE v1.2.5 was used to merge high-quality paired reads, and clonotypes were defined as unique nucleotide sequences. MiTCR v1.1 was used to align the clonotypes against IMGT TRBV, TRBD and TRBJ reference segments. The analysis was restricted to V-J combinations with a frequency above 0.0001, which together covered around 99% of the repertoires. A TCS score was defined as the ratio between F50 (clonal expansion) and ExV (chaos), using BLOSUM62-based TCRdist between CDR3 peptides within each V-J. Welch's t-statistics and random forest reduced roughly 540 V-J features to 13, which were used in a naive Bayes classifier (R e1071). In-frame beta chains were kept once TCRdb had trimmed the public reads at Q25 with fastp and called clones with MiXCR. One record per CDR3 amino acid sequence lists the most common genes and DNA. TCRdb's processing, not the study's, gives the V and J calls here. This sample is represented by about 480,000 distinct CDR3 sequences; around 15% of them were singletons. In total, the top ten clones hold 15% to 20% of the sample.

A patient counted as having stable Graves' hyperthyroidism if no progression to ophthalmopathy occurred over 18 months of follow-up. The hyperthyroidism patients were between 18 and 65 years old and newly diagnosed, with a disease duration of less than 2 months. Any patient with an uncontrolled infection, another autoimmune disease, pregnancy or lactation was excluded. Diagnoses were established on the basis of clinical symptoms, serum thyroxine and TRAb, thyroid ultrasound, and orbital computed tomography. PBMCs were isolated from approximately 10 ml of fresh peripheral blood by Ficoll-Paque density gradient centrifugation. Total RNA was extracted with Trizol reagent, and quality was checked on an Agilent 2100 Bioanalyzer. CDR1 and CDR2 were assigned from the germline V gene as LGHNA and YNFKEQ. The V end gives up 0 bases and the J end 4 bases, leaving 4 bases in the junction not matched to a gene. The cysteine opens and the phenylalanine closes a CDR3 of 16 amino acids. The entry retains the CDR3 DNA only, 48 bases that are in frame from base 1.

Sequenced: blood. This clonotype was sampled from a woman aged 18-29 years with Graves' hyperthyroidism. This chain joins TRBV4-2 to TRBJ2-7; 12 central bases correspond to TRBD2. The DNA sequence is TGTGCCAGCAGCCAAGAATCTACTAGCGGGAGGTACGAGCAGTACTTC. This translates into CASSQESTSGRYEQYF.